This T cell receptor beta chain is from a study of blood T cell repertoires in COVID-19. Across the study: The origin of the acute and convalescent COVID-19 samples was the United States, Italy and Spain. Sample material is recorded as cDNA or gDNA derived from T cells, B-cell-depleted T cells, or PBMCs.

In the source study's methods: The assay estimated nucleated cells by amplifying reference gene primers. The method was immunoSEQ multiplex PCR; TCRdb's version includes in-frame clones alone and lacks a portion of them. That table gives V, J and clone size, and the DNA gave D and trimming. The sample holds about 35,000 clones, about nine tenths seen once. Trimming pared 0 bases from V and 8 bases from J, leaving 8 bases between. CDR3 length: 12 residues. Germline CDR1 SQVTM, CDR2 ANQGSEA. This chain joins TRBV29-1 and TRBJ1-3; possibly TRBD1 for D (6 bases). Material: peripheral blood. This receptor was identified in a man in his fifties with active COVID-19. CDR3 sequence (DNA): TGCAGCGTTGAAGAAGGGGGAGACACCATATATTTT. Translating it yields CSVEEGGDTIYF.